There are a few counts of the clone carrying this T cell receptor (beta chain). The antigen remains unidentified. The sample is drawn from a study of post-analysis software for immune sequencing data. Study information: Patients with relapsing-remitting, secondary progressive and progressive-relapsing multiple sclerosis courses were all represented. The study's findings and limits: Compared with controls, patients had more of about 5 TRBV segments, including TRBV5-6, TRBV5-1 and TRBV20-1.

cDNA libraries for TCR beta contained unique molecular identifiers. cDNA molecules numbering around 450,000 came from around 0.96 to 9.9 million T cells. TCRdb independently ran MiXCR on the PCR reads; one entry per CDR3 protein. This repertoire shows approximately 770,000 distinct CDR3 sequences, roughly 46% found once; its top ten account for 4.9%. This CDR3 region has 15 residues. Trimming took 2 bases from V and 2 from J, leaving 13 bases between them. Germline loops: CDR1 DFQATT, CDR2 SNEGSKA (reference sequence). What was sequenced was blood. The V gene is TRBV20-1, the J gene TRBJ2-1, with D possibly TRBD2 on 5 matching bases. The sequence came from a girl aged 10-17 years with multiple sclerosis. CDR3 amino acids: CSARRGPGTYNEQFF. CDR3 nucleotide sequence: TGCAGTGCTAGACGCGGGCCAGGCACCTACAATGAGCAGTTCTTC.